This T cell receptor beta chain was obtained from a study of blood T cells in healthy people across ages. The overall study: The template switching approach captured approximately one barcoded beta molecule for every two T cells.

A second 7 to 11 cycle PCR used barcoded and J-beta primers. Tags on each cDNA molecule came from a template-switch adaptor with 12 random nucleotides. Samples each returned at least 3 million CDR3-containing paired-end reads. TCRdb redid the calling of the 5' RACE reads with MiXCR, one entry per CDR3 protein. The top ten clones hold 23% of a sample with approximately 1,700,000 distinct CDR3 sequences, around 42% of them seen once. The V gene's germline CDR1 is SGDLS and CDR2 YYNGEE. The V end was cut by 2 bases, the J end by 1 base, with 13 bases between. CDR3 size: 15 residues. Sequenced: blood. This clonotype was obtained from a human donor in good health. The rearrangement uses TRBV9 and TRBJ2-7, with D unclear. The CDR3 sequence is CASSVGPSPSYEQYF. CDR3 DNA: TGTGCCAGCAGCGTTGGACCTTCACCGTCCTACGAGCAGTACTTC.